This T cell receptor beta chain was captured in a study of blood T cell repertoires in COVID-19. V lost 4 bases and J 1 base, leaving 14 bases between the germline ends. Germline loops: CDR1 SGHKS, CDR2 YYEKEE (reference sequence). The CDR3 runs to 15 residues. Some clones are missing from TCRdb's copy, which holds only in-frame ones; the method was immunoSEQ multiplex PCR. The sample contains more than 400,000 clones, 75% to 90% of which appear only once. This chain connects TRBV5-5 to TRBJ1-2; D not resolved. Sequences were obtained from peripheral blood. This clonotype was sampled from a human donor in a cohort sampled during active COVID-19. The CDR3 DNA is TGTGCCAGCAGCGCGGGTGGTGCAGTTAACTATGGCTACACCTTC. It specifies CASSAGGAVNYGYTF. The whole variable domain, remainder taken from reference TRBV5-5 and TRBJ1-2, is DAGVTQSPTHLIKTRGQQVTLRCSPISGHKSVSWYQQVLGQGPQFIFQYYEKEERGRGNFPDRFSARQFPNYSSELNVNALLLGDSALYLCASSAGGAVNYGYTFGSGTRLTVV.